This T cell receptor (beta chain) is drawn from a study of Ad26.COV2.S vaccination and SARS-CoV-2 variants. Study-wide results and caveats: Participants in the vaccine arm had higher spike-specific TCR breadth; placebo recipients had lower. Substantial response breadth was reportedly seen for spike-specific CD8+ and CD4+ T cells after vaccination. Total T cell responses, in the TCR breadth and depth analyses, may have been underestimated. Breadth measured for non-spike TCRs was similar across vaccine and placebo recipients.

Trimming pared 4 bases from V and 5 bases from J, leaving 9 bases between. The CDR3 totals 14 residues. Germline values: CDR1 LGHDT, CDR2 YNNKEL (reference sequence). About this clone: The antigen remains undetermined.

Only in-frame clones appear in the TCRdb table, and some are missing; sequencing was by immunoSEQ multiplex PCR. This table holds some 350,000 clones, about 92% found once. The chain combines TRBV3-1 (or the pseudogene TRBV3-2) with TRBJ1-6; D gene uncertain. The specimen comprised peripheral blood, sampled after recovery from COVID-19. This clonotype originated in a human donor who had recovered from COVID-19. CDR3 sequence reads: CASSPLVHNSPLHF. The CDR3 region has the DNA TGTGCCAGCAGCCCCCTGGTTCATAATTCACCCCTCCACTTT.